This TCR beta chain was found in a study of regulatory T cells in long-lasting Graves disease listed by TCRdb under 2021. Context from the whole study: Persistent Graves' disease was defined as persistently positive TSH receptor autoantibodies together with antithyroid drug treatment for over 5 years. Peripheral blood TCR sequencing and RNA sequencing compared persistent Graves' disease patients with newly diagnosed Graves' disease patients. The study was registered as a clinical trial and conducted in China. A total of about 33 samples underwent TCR sequencing, from some 13 patients with persistent Graves' disease and 20 patients with newly diagnosed Graves' disease. In the clinical cohort, patients with persistent Graves' disease had used antithyroid drugs for an average of roughly 10 years.

This clonotype was detected ten times or more. The antigen it binds to is not known. No much larger clone is present one base from it, and per-base qualities are unavailable. V loses 6 bases, J loses 1 base, and the germline ends lie 13 bases apart. Per the germline V gene, MDHEN is the CDR1 and SYDVKM is the CDR2. The CDR3 numbers 15 residues from cysteine through phenylalanine. CDR3 DNA only is kept here, 45 bases in frame from base 1. The paper as a whole reports these results and caveats: As a limitation, the authors acknowledged that the small sample size may reduce accuracy. Because the primary lesion, thyroid tissue, could not be accessed, the study looked at peripheral blood alone. TRBV28, TRBJ1-2 and TRBJ2-5 were preferentially used in persistent disease, while TRBV20-1 and TRBJ2-1 were favored in newly diagnosed disease. Compared with newly diagnosed patients, patients with persistent Graves' disease had lower TCR Shannon entropy and fewer highly expanded clones, which suggests clonal expansion. Sequencing and analysis were limited to the TCR beta chain. A larger number of public clonotypes was shared among persistent patients (approximately 3,000) than among newly diagnosed patients (around 870).

Sample time point, as interpreted from the label and publication: persistent/refractory GD, antithyroid drugs over 5 years with positive TRAb. RNA was extracted from PBMCs in TRIzol for both TCR sequencing and RNA sequencing. Graves' disease was diagnosed according to American Thyroid Association guidelines. Recruitment of patients was carried out at an endocrinology department in Xi'an, China. From each patient, nine milliliters of peripheral blood was collected into an EDTA anticoagulant tube. Ficoll Paque Plus density gradient separation was used to isolate PBMCs, and no additional T cell sorting was done. An Agilent 2100 Bioanalyzer and agarose gel were used to check RNA quality, while a NanoDrop 2000 measured RNA concentration. Libraries were constructed by multiplex PCR. The reads were generated on an Illumina HiSeq 4000. iRepertoire HTBI primers and Arm-PCR amplification of CDR3 regions were used to construct TCR beta libraries. Before sequencing, the PCR products went through gel purification. The paper's data handling went like this. A total of some 65 TRBV and about 13 TRBJ segments were identified across samples and were used for gene usage analysis of CDR3 amino acid clonotypes. COPE and FqMerger were used to merge filtered high-quality paired reads into contigs. BLAST was used to align contigs to the IMGT TRBV, TRBD and TRBJ reference genes, and CDR3 was defined following IMGT. Highly expanded clones were defined as clonotypes with a frequency above 0.1%. Shannon entropy served as the measure of repertoire diversity, while the Gini coefficient captured V-J evenness. A clonotype was considered public if more than one individual shared it. Starting from the raw public reads, TCRdb applied fastp trimming at Q25, assembled clones with MiXCR and retained in-frame beta chains. All rows with the same CDR3 protein become a single entry with the most common DNA and genes. The V and J calls were not made by the authors but by TCRdb's processing. Within this sample are a few hundred thousand distinct CDR3 sequences, with roughly a quarter of them counted one time only. The ten biggest clones cover about a quarter of the sample.

The rearrangement joined TRBV28 to TRBJ1-5; a weak D assignment points to TRBD1 (6 bases agree). The source of this sequence is a female donor with Graves disease. The sequenced sample was peripheral blood mononuclear cells (PBMCs), obtained when the disease was refractory, from a patient treated with antithyroid drugs. The CDR3 reads CASRGWGGSNQPQHF. The DNA sequence is given as TGTGCCAGCAGGGGGTGGGGGGGCAGCAATCAGCCCCAGCATTTT.